The 15 T cell receptor beta chains listed next were all sequenced from one sample in a study of human T cells and chemical hapten exposure. As for time point: pre-sensitization, week 0. Treatment here: therapeutic diphenylcyclopropenone sensitization with weekly scalp DPC. TCRdb re-analysed the RACE reads in MiXCR, keeping a single row per CDR3 protein. The sample yields 95,000 to 150,000 distinct CDR3 sequences, about 13% seen once. Sequenced here: whole blood, sampled in connection with sensitization to the hapten diphenylcyclopropenone (DPC). These receptors were collected from a woman younger than 35 with alopecia areata. Some clones in this sample may be carry-over from other donors' samples.

The table lists this clonotype with many counts. CDR3 in amino acids: CASNRGSTDTQYF. CDR3 nucleotide sequence: TGTGCCAGCAATAGGGGAAGCACAGATACGCAGTATTTT. The genes are TRBV6-5 and TRBJ2-3, with D possibly being TRBD1 (5 bases). This CDR3 is built from 13 residues. The V gene's germline CDR1 is MNHEY and CDR2 SVGAGI. V shed 7 bases and J shed 0 bases, with 8 bases lying between them.

This chain links TRBV7-6 with TRBJ1-1; unclear D gene. The V and J ends lost 5 bases and 2 bases respectively, with 15 bases between them. Germline V gives CDR1 SGHVS, CDR2 FNYEAQ. The CDR3 sequence is 15 residues long. CDR3 region: CASSPLTGRNTEAFF. The DNA for the CDR3 is TGTGCCAGCAGCCCCCTCACGGGCCGTAACACTGAAGCTTTCTTT.

In the case of this clonotype: Its ends do not fully match the called genes, so a read error is possible. The chain joins TRBV7-8 to TRBJ2-7; TRBD2 matches at 11 bases. The CDR3 consists of 15 residues. Per germline, CDR1 SGHVS and CDR2 FQNEAQ. For the CDR3, the DNA is TGTGCCAGCAGCCTAGCGGGGGGCTTAGCCTACGAGCAGTACTTC. Protein: CASSLAGGLAYEQYF.

This clonotype came up many times. The CDR3 protein is CASSFYPSRWNEKLFF. The CDR3, as DNA: TGTGCCAGCAGCTTCTACCCCTCACGGTGGAATGAAAAACTGTTTTTT. This chain joins TRBV11-2 and TRBJ1-4; D gene uncertain. Trimming shortened V by 3 bases and J by 5 bases, and 16 bases separated the two germline ends. This CDR3 contains 16 residues. Germline V gene data show CDR1 as SGHAT and CDR2 as FQNNGV.

In nucleotides, the CDR3 is TGTGCCAGCAGCCGAGTACTGTCCAACGAGCAGTACTTC. Its protein is CASSRVLSNEQYF. The chain combines TRBV3-1 with TRBJ2-7, with no clear D. From germline, CDR1 is LGHDT and CDR2 YNNKEL (reference sequence). Trimming stripped 4 bases from V and 5 bases from J, with 12 bases between. The CDR3 covers 13 residues.

Remarks on this clonotype: The CDR3 does not close with the conserved phenylalanine or tryptophan, likely indicating a read error. The rearrangement links TRBV23-1 to TRBJ1-1; unclear D gene. TRBV23-1 is an ORF, and what it does is uncertain. Trimming took 4 bases from V and 0 from J, leaving 12 bases between them. The length of the CDR3 is 15 residues. DNA for the CDR3: TGCGCCAGCAGTCGGAAGTCAGGACTGAACACTGAAGCTTTCTAT. Encoded protein: CASSRKSGLNTEAFY.

This clonotype appeared a few times. This sequence joins TRBV7-2 and TRBJ2-7; 10 bases are shared with TRBD1. Germline V gene lookup returns CDR1 SGHTA and CDR2 FQGNSA. V trimming: 6 bases; J trimming: 7 bases; junction bases outside the gene matches: 15. The CDR3 has 16 residues. The CDR3 nucleotides are TGTGCCAGCAGGAACACCCGACAGGGGGCGGATTTGGAGCAGTACTTC. Its translation: CASRNTRQGADLEQYF.

This clonotype was counted between two and nine times. The chain's CDR3 is CAIKGQGASGGYTF. CDR3 DNA sequence: TGTGCCATCAAGGGACAGGGGGCGTCTGGTGGCTACACCTTC. V gene TRBV10-3 combines with J gene TRBJ1-2; TRBD1 matches at 12 bases. After removal of 7 bases from V and 7 bases from J, the junction contained 7 bases not matched to a gene. CDR3 length: 14 amino acids. Germline V CDR1 and CDR2: ENHRY, SYGVKD.

This clonotype was detected many times. The chain has TRBV18 and TRBJ1-4, with D possibly being TRBD1 (6 bases). There are 15 residues in the CDR3. The ends were cut back, 2 bases at V and 8 bases at J, with 15 bases in the middle. In germline, CDR1 is KGHSH, CDR2 LQKENI. The DNA for the CDR3 is TGTGCCAGCTCACCAGGGGCAGGGGTTGGCGAAAAACTGTTTTTT. Its translation is CASSPGAGVGEKLFF.

The chain employs TRBV4-1 and TRBJ2-1, with D uncertain. This CDR3 spans 12 amino acids. With 4 bases removed from V and 7 bases from J, the gap between germline ends came to 8 bases. Germline CDR1 is MGHRA and CDR2 is YSYEKL. The CDR3 reads CASSRGKNEQFF. The CDR3 coding sequence is TGCGCCAGCAGCCGTGGAAAGAATGAGCAGTTCTTC.

Only a few counts were recorded for this clonotype. The chain is built from TRBV4-2 and TRBJ1-1; no clear D. V was cut by 0 bases and J by 0 bases, with 8 bases left in between. Germline V gene lookup returns CDR1 LGHNA and CDR2 YNFKEQ. The CDR3 length is 15 residues. CDR3 amino acids: CASSQEEGLNTEAFF. Written as DNA, the CDR3 is TGTGCCAGCAGCCAAGAGGAGGGTTTGAACACTGAAGCTTTCTTT.

The V gene is TRBV6-5, the J gene TRBJ1-6; D gene ambiguous. V shed 7 bases and J shed 0 bases, with 10 bases lying between them. The germline CDR1 and CDR2 sequences are MNHEY and SVGAGI. The CDR3 consists of 15 residues. The CDR3 here is CASKVDSSYNSPLHF. DNA for the CDR3: TGTGCCAGCAAGGTGGATAGCTCCTATAATTCACCCCTCCACTTT.

The chain combines TRBV9 with TRBJ1-6; 9 bases agree with TRBD1. CDR1 is SGDLS, CDR2 YYNGEE, per germline. CDR3 length: 17 amino acids. V was pared by 2 bases and J by 7 bases, with 10 bases of the junction left unmatched. The CDR3 here is CASSVQSGTGKNSPLHF. CDR3 in DNA: TGTGCCAGCAGCGTTCAGTCCGGGACAGGGAAGAATTCACCCCTCCACTTT.

This clonotype was seen ten or more times. This chain joins TRBV7-8 and TRBJ1-1, with 10 bases fitting TRBD1. Germline V CDR1 and CDR2: SGHVS, FQNEAQ. The CDR3 is made up of 16 amino acids. Trimming removed 2 bases from V and 5 bases from J; junction bases left unmatched: 8. The CDR3 loop reads CASSLKRGQGLTEAFF. CDR3 sequence (DNA): TGTGCCAGCAGCTTAAAGAGGGGACAGGGGTTGACTGAAGCTTTCTTT.

The rearrangement links TRBV20-1 to TRBJ1-5; D possibly corresponds to TRBD1 (6 bases). Trimming stripped 1 base from V and 1 base from J, with 14 bases between. The CDR3 length is 16 residues. Per the germline V gene, CDR1 is DFQATT and CDR2 is SNEGSKA (reference sequence). Here the CDR3 reads CSARVTGPGSNQPQHF. CDR3 in DNA: TGCAGTGCTAGAGTTACAGGGCCTGGAAGCAATCAGCCCCAGCATTTT.